Sequencing of this T cell receptor (beta chain) was carried out in a study of control samples from healthy donors and cancer patients. Measured with immunoSEQ multiplex PCR; TCRdb has only the in-frame clones, and not every one. The profile shows 150,000 to 200,000 clones, approximately 94% of them singletons. The CDR3 length is 12 residues. Germline V lookup: CDR1 MNHNY, CDR2 SVGAGI (reference sequence). Trimming cost V 4 bases and J 5 bases, with 9 bases left between them. Sequenced material: blood. V is TRBV6-6 and J is TRBJ2-7; the D gene is possibly TRBD1 (5 bases). The TCR was taken from a woman between 18 and 30 years old in good health. The CDR3 region has the DNA TGTGCCAGCAGTTTCCAGGGCGACGAGCAGTACTTC. Amino acids: CASSFQGDEQYF.